This is a list of T cell receptor beta chains from one sample in a study of a mutant IDH1 vaccine in newly diagnosed glioma. Produced via immunoSEQ multiplex PCR; TCRdb's table is partial and in-frame only. The data show tens of thousands of clones, under 90% seen once. The sample here was PBMCs, taken from a glioma patient treated with radiotherapy, temozolomide or both. The origin of the receptors is a woman between 45 and 65 years old with glioma. The CDR3 runs from the conserved cysteine through the conserved F or W. The order of the fields is V gene, J gene, clone size, D gene, CDR3 protein, CDR3 DNA. A D gene is named only where the DNA matches it firmly. Rows give clone size only sometimes, using once, few, many, or a class for an expanded clone.

V: TRBV19
J: TRBJ1-4
size: -
D: TRBD1
CDR3: CASSDRVGEKLFF
DNA: TGTGCCAGTAGTGACAGGGTCGGGGAAAAACTGTTTTTT

V: TRBV28
J: TRBJ2-7
size: -
D: TRBD2
CDR3: CASVTSGNSYEQYF
DNA: TGTGCCAGCGTGACTAGCGGAAACTCCTACGAGCAGTACTTC

V: TRBV30
J: TRBJ1-1
size: -
D: -
CDR3: CAWSPPDRKNTEAFF
DNA: TGTGCCTGGAGTCCGCCAGACAGGAAGAACACTGAAGCTTTCTTT

V: TRBV5-1
J: TRBJ2-2
size: -
D: -
CDR3: CASSYSLNTGELFF
DNA: TGCGCCAGCAGCTATTCCCTGAACACCGGGGAGCTGTTTTTT

V: TRBV19
J: TRBJ1-2
size: -
D: -
CDR3: CASSIGTIYGYTF
DNA: TGTGCCAGTAGTATAGGCACAATCTATGGCTACACCTTC

V: TRBV14
J: TRBJ2-7
size: -
D: -
CDR3: CASSRVHGLPYEQYF
DNA: TGTGCCAGCAGCCGCGTTCATGGGCTACCCTACGAGCAGTACTTC

V: TRBV7-9
J: TRBJ1-4
size: -
D: -
CDR3: CASSLLPGSNEKLFF
DNA: TGTGCCAGCAGCTTACTTCCGGGATCTAATGAAAAACTGTTTTTT

V: TRBV6-6
J: TRBJ1-4
size: -
D: TRBD1
CDR3: CASSEDRSIGQLFF
DNA: TGTGCCAGCAGTGAGGACAGGTCGATAGGACAACTGTTTTTT

V: TRBV9
J: TRBJ2-5
size: -
D: TRBD2
CDR3: CASSVGNSGAQETQYF
DNA: TGTGCCAGCAGCGTGGGGAATAGCGGGGCCCAAGAGACCCAGTACTTC

V: TRBV6-5
J: TRBJ1-1
size: few
D: TRBD1
CDR3: CASQRGLYTEAFF
DNA: TGTGCCAGCCAAAGGGGGCTTTACACTGAAGCTTTCTTT

V: TRBV5-1
J: TRBJ1-6
size: -
D: TRBD1
CDR3: CASSGGQGASSPLHF
DNA: TGCGCCAGCAGCGGCGGACAGGGGGCGAGTTCACCCCTCCACTTT

V: TRBV7-9
J: TRBJ1-1
size: -
D: -
CDR3: CASSNRRGNTEAFF
DNA: TGTGCCAGCAGCAACCGGAGGGGGAACACTGAAGCTTTCTTT

V: TRBV5-1
J: TRBJ2-2
size: -
D: -
CDR3: CASSLGQYTGELFF
DNA: TGCGCCAGCAGCTTGGGACAGTACACCGGGGAGCTGTTTTTT

V: TRBV25-1
J: TRBJ1-6
size: -
D: -
CDR3: CASIKEYNSPLHF
DNA: TGTGCCAGCATAAAAGAATATAATTCACCCCTCCACTTT

V: TRBV9
J: TRBJ1-2
size: few
D: TRBD1
CDR3: CASSKAPRTGDGYTF
DNA: TGTGCCAGCAGCAAAGCCCCGCGTACAGGGGACGGCTACACCTTC

V: TRBV12-5
J: TRBJ1-1
size: -
D: -
CDR3: CASAILNTEAFF
DNA: TGTGCTAGTGCTATCTTGAACACTGAAGCTTTCTTT

V: TRBV5-4
J: TRBJ2-7
size: -
D: -
CDR3: CASSSARSYEQYF
DNA: TGTGCCAGCAGCTCGGCGAGGAGCTACGAGCAGTACTTC

V: TRBV10-1
J: TRBJ2-6
size: -
D: TRBD1
CDR3: CASKSRDRVAGGANVLTF
DNA: TGCGCCAGCAAATCCCGGGACAGGGTGGCTGGCGGGGCCAACGTCCTGACTTTC

V: TRBV12-5
J: TRBJ1-4
size: few
D: -
CDR3: CASGFALGEVNEKLFF
DNA: TGTGCTAGTGGTTTTGCCCTCGGGGAGGTGAATGAAAAACTGTTTTTT

V: TRBV11-2
J: TRBJ1-2
size: -
D: TRBD1
CDR3: CASSRDRGDKGYTF
DNA: TGTGCCAGTAGCCGGGACAGGGGGGATAAGGGCTACACCTTC

V: TRBV7-8
J: TRBJ2-3
size: -
D: -
CDR3: CASRIDRSSTDTQYF
DNA: TGTGCCAGCAGGATTGACAGGTCTAGCACAGATACGCAGTATTTT

V: TRBV2
J: TRBJ1-3
size: -
D: -
CDR3: CASSVGRTSGNTIYF
DNA: TGTGCCAGCAGTGTCGGACGGACCTCTGGAAACACCATATATTTT

V: TRBV7-8
J: TRBJ1-5
size: once
D: -
CDR3: CASSLGGIGNQPQHF
DNA: TGTGCCAGCAGCTTAGGGGGTATCGGCAATCAGCCCCAGCATTTT

V: TRBV7-2
J: TRBJ1-6
size: -
D: -
CDR3: CASSPRGGASPLHF
DNA: TGTGCCAGCAGTCCCCGTGGGGGGGCTTCACCCCTCCACTTT

V: TRBV21-1
J: TRBJ2-7
size: -
D: -
CDR3: CASSEQDSYEQYF
DNA: TGTGCCAGCTCCGAACAGGACTCCTACGAGCAGTACTTC

V: TRBV15
J: TRBJ1-4
size: once
D: -
CDR3: CATSRDFASGNEKLFF
DNA: TGTGCCACCAGCAGAGATTTCGCCAGTGGGAATGAAAAACTGTTTTTT

V: TRBV4-1
J: TRBJ2-3
size: -
D: -
CDR3: CASSKSLGTDTQYF
DNA: TGCGCCAGCAGCAAGTCTCTCGGCACAGATACGCAGTATTTT

V: TRBV9
J: TRBJ2-2
size: once
D: TRBD1
CDR3: CASSVVWATGSTGELFF
DNA: TGTGCCAGCAGCGTAGTCTGGGCGACAGGGTCCACCGGGGAGCTGTTTTTT

V: TRBV5-1
J: TRBJ1-2
size: -
D: TRBD1
CDR3: CASSYRGEGYTF
DNA: TGCGCCAGCAGCTACAGGGGAGAAGGCTACACCTTC

V: TRBV29-1
J: TRBJ1-3
size: -
D: TRBD1
CDR3: CSVYRGDTIYF
DNA: TGCAGCGTTTACAGGGGGGACACCATATATTTT

V: TRBV5-1
J: TRBJ1-1
size: -
D: TRBD1
CDR3: CASSLWTGGNTEAFF
DNA: TGCGCCAGCAGCTTGTGGACAGGGGGCAATACTGAAGCTTTCTTT

V: TRBV2
J: TRBJ1-5
size: -
D: -
CDR3: CASSTLGGQPQHF
DNA: TGTGCCAGCAGCACCCTGGGCGGTCAGCCCCAGCATTTT

V: TRBV11-3
J: TRBJ2-5
size: -
D: TRBD2
CDR3: CASSAGGQETQYF
DNA: TGTGCCAGCAGCGCGGGGGGCCAGGAGACCCAGTACTTC

V: TRBV6-1
J: TRBJ1-2
size: -
D: TRBD1
CDR3: CASRQGAEGGYTF
DNA: TGTGCCAGCAGACAGGGGGCTGAAGGCGGCTACACCTTC

V: TRBV9
J: TRBJ2-3
size: -
D: TRBD2
CDR3: CASSVVAGGRADTQYF
DNA: TGTGCCAGCAGCGTAGTAGCGGGGGGGCGGGCAGATACGCAGTATTTT

V: TRBV7-9
J: TRBJ2-2
size: few
D: TRBD1
CDR3: CASSDRTGSTGELFF
DNA: TGTGCCAGCAGCGATCGGACAGGGAGCACCGGGGAGCTGTTTTTT

V: TRBV4-1
J: TRBJ1-1
size: few
D: TRBD1
CDR3: CASSPGRLTGLSTEAFF
DNA: TGCGCCAGCAGCCCCGGTCGATTGACAGGGTTAAGCACTGAAGCTTTCTTT

V: TRBV5-6
J: TRBJ1-2
size: -
D: -
CDR3: CASSLQQGRDGGYTF
DNA: TGTGCCAGCAGCCTCCAACAAGGGAGGGATGGTGGCTACACCTTC

V: TRBV6-1
J: TRBJ2-2
size: -
D: TRBD1
CDR3: CASSKDRGGSGELFF
DNA: TGTGCCAGCAGTAAAGACAGGGGAGGTTCCGGGGAGCTGTTTTTT

V: TRBV19
J: TRBJ1-5
size: few
D: -
CDR3: CASSMSGRVGQPQHF
DNA: TGTGCCAGTAGTATGTCTGGCAGGGTAGGTCAGCCCCAGCATTTT